This TCR beta chain was identified during a study of control samples from healthy donors and cancer patients. Method: immunoSEQ multiplex PCR; TCRdb's copy keeps in-frame clones and lacks some. The sample has approximately 150,000 clones; 90% to 95% are singletons. Per germline, CDR1 GTSNPN and CDR2 SVGIG (reference sequence). V lost 1 base and J 4 bases, leaving 11 bases between the germline ends. This CDR3 has 14 residues. The TCR originated in a young man in good health. The chain recombines TRBV30 with TRBJ1-5, with a possible D match to TRBD1 (6 bases). The sample consisted of blood. The CDR3 protein is CAWSEIRGNQPQHF. The DNA for the CDR3 is TGTGCCTGGAGTGAGATCAGGGGAAATCAGCCCCAGCATTTT.